This TCR beta chain was sequenced during a study of shared clonotypes between healthy human individuals (dated by TCRdb to between 2020 and 2021). Some background on the complete study: A couple of women and a few men aged 18 to 49 years were included in the cohort. Per donor, three plates each were used for CD4 naive and CD4 memory, two for CD8 naive, and one for CD8 memory. Different laboratories and diverse techniques were used to prepare libraries and sequence TCR repertoires, to increase sequencing depth and limit assay-specific biases. Blood TCR repertoires of 5 or 6 healthy adults were deeply sequenced to estimate repertoire size and the extent of clonotype sharing between individuals. Per donor, leukapheresis produced somewhere between about 0.94 and 10 billion PBMCs.

TCR CDR3 regions were amplified from genomic DNA by multiplex PCR using the deep immunoSEQ assay. For each cell subset, the extracted genomic DNA was distributed evenly across all wells of several immunoSEQ 96-well plates, and each plate served as one replicate. For sorted subsets, about 220 ng of genomic DNA, equivalent to some 30,000 T cell genomes, went into each replicate PCR. Purified libraries were measured with a Qubit 3.0 fluorometer, size-checked on a Bioanalyzer 2100, and measured again with the KAPA Library Quantification kit. Each immunoSEQ 96-well plate was sequenced on its own single-read 150-cycle Illumina NextSeq 550 flow cell. Turning to the authors' computational methods: The immunoSEQ output contained only junctional sequences without quality scores, so filtering could not match that applied to full-length reads. Sequences were annotated with PyIR, a Python wrapper for IgBLAST v1.9, using IMGT germline references to assign V/J genes and CDR3. Reads were filtered out if the reads had weak V/J assignments (E-value above 1e-6), no CDR3, stop codons, out-of-frame junctions, or ambiguous translated residues. V3J clonotypes were defined as sequences sharing an identical inferred V gene, J gene, and CDR3 amino acid sequence. Percentage overlap between repertoires was computed as shared unique clonotypes divided by the size of the smaller repertoire. Three approaches were used to assess repertoire richness: RTK rarefaction, the Chao1 estimator, and Recon v2.1 estimates of unobserved clonotypes. OLGA was used to compute generation probabilities for all TCRbeta clonotypes that the gDNA method yielded from several donors. Sourced from immuneACCESS, this table was stored by TCRdb with only in-frame sequences that have V and J called. A share of the clones is absent; for the studies checked, an unresolved V gene accounts for under half, and the remainder has no known explanation. V, J and clone size are those of that table, while D and trimming were read from the DNA. The sample contains roughly 650,000 clones, roughly 95% of them found a single time. The leading ten clones occupy less than 0.12% of the sample.

CD8 naive samples were obtained by positive selection for CCR7 among CD45RO-negative cells, yielding a CD45RA+CCR7+ population from which TemRA cells were excluded. Donors were healthy HIV-negative adults with no recently reported acute infections or vaccinations. Every donor was a Caucasian adult living in Nashville, Tennessee, USA. Blood was collected by leukapheresis, and PBMCs were isolated by Ficoll-Histopaque density gradient centrifugation and then cryopreserved in liquid nitrogen vapor phase. Analytical flow cytometry was used to check the purity and quantity of each magnetically sorted T cell population. Each sorted fraction had its genomic DNA isolated and then quantified by UV absorbance on a Nanodrop 2000c. As to this clone: No antigen is known for it. Base quality data are lacking; no much larger clone is found one base away.

The germline V gene yields SGHDT for CDR1 and YYEEEE for CDR2. From the cysteine up to the phenylalanine, the CDR3 has a length of 14 residues. Only the CDR3 DNA is retained, 42 bases long and in frame from the first base. V trim: 1 base; J trim: 3 bases; unmatched bases: 4. General findings and caveats noted by the study authors: Larger estimated clonotype richness was generally found for naive subsets than for memory subsets. Only blood was sampled, and tissue TCR repertoires likely differ from those in blood. Higher generation probabilities were observed for clonotypes shared by all four sorted-subset donors than for non-shared clonotypes. About 5% of naive CD4, roughly 3.6% of naive CD8, around 2.3% of memory CD4, and approximately 0.39% of memory CD8 clonotypes were shared across four donors. Even with the large sequencing depth, rarefaction of the sorted-subset datasets indicated that sequencing was incomplete. Pairwise subsampling led to the expectation that sequencing depth would affect the degree of clonotype sharing among donors. The small number of donors limited the genetic and exposure-history diversity represented.

The chain is assembled from TRBV5-6 and TRBJ2-7; TRBD1 aligns with 7 central bases. The sample comprised naive CD8+ T cells sorted from blood. Taken with the paper, the label for cell subset or site translates to: CD45RA+CCR7+. This clonotype was obtained from a woman aged 25 to 39 in good health. The CDR3 here reads CASSLRGQSYEQYF. The DNA is as follows: TGTGCCAGCAGCTTGCGGGGACAGAGCTACGAGCAGTACTTC.